These 26 T cell receptor beta chains were sequenced from one sample in a study of T cell responses to AZD1222 COVID-19 vaccine. TCRdb keeps only in-frame clones here, not all; method: immunoSEQ multiplex PCR. The sample holds roughly 200,000 clones; almost 90% are singletons and the top ten take about 7.2%. The input for sequencing was peripheral blood, taken on day 0 of AZD1222 vaccination. The receptors stem from an adult in good health.

This clone was picked up a small number of times. This chain links TRBV7-9 with TRBJ2-7, with a weak D call TRBD2 (6 bases). Germline V gene sequence: CDR1 SEHNR, CDR2 FQNEAQ (reference sequence). This CDR3 is built from 14 residues. The V end was cut by 7 bases, the J end by 6 bases, with 19 bases between. CDR3 sequence: CASNPPWGDGEQYF. The CDR3, as DNA: TGTGCCAGCAACCCACCATGGGGGGACGGCGAGCAGTACTTC.

V and J are TRBV7-8 and TRBJ1-3; 7 nucleotides agree with TRBD1. Germline values: CDR1 SGHVS, CDR2 FQNEAQ. The CDR3 covers 16 residues. J gave up 2 bases and V 1 base, and 5 bases lay outside the gene matches. DNA of the CDR3: TGTGCCAGCAGCTTAGATGGCAGGGGGACTGGAAACACCATATATTTT. Translated: CASSLDGRGTGNTIYF.

The rearrangement uses TRBV30 and TRBJ1-2; D ambiguous. The CDR3 contains 14 residues. V was pared by 1 base and J by 5 bases, with 14 bases between. Germline CDR1 GTSNPN, CDR2 SVGIG (reference sequence). The CDR3 nucleotides read TGTGCCTGGAGTGGGCAGCGAGGACTATATGGCTACACCTTC. Translating it yields CAWSGQRGLYGYTF.

This rearrangement joins TRBV3-1 (or the pseudogene TRBV3-2) to TRBJ2-3; 11 bases agree with TRBD2. The CDR3 runs 18 residues. The germline V gene has CDR1 LGHDT and CDR2 YNNKEL (reference sequence). V shed 2 bases, J shed 8 bases, and the junction held 15 bases outside the gene matches. CDR3 in amino acids: CASSQSIASGGPRGTQYF. The CDR3 nucleotides are TGTGCCAGCAGCCAATCTATAGCTAGCGGGGGGCCCCGGGGTACGCAGTATTTT.

V is TRBV29-1 and J is TRBJ1-1, with D maybe TRBD1 (6 bases). The germline gives CDR1 SQVTM, CDR2 ANQGSEA. The CDR3 loop spans 14 amino acids. Trimming removed 7 bases from V and 1 base from J, with 16 bases in between. CDR3 bases: TGCAGCGGAAGACCGGGACAAACGAACACTGAAGCTTTCTTT. As protein: CSGRPGQTNTEAFF.

This clone was seen a single time. This sequence joins TRBV20-1 and TRBJ1-5, with D maybe TRBD1 (5 bases). The CDR3 runs to 11 residues. V lost 3 bases and J 6 bases, leaving 6 bases between the germline ends. Germline CDR1 reads DFQATT; CDR2 reads SNEGSKA (reference sequence). CDR3 DNA sequence: TGCAGTGCTAGGGGGCTTCAGCCCCAGCATTTT. Translation: CSARGLQPQHF.

V gene TRBV2 combines with J gene TRBJ2-7, with 8 bases fitting TRBD1. The CDR3 is made up of 14 amino acids. Germline loops: CDR1 SNHLY, CDR2 FYNNEI. Losses at the gene ends were 7 bases for V and 4 bases for J; bases not matched to a gene: 9. CDR3 loop: CASMAGTGGYEQYF. In DNA form, the CDR3 reads TGTGCCAGCATGGCCGGGACAGGAGGATACGAGCAGTACTTC.

This clone was picked up one time. V usage is TRBV19 and J usage is TRBJ2-3; D gene unclear. V dropped 4 bases and J dropped 0 bases, with 14 bases sitting between them. CDR3 length equals 16 residues. Germline V gene sequence: CDR1 LNHDA, CDR2 SQIVND (reference sequence). DNA of the CDR3: TGTGCCAGTAGTACCTACAAGGGAACTAGCACAGATACGCAGTATTTT. This gives the protein CASSTYKGTSTDTQYF.

The rearrangement links TRBV21-1 to TRBJ2-5; the table gives TRBD2 as D, unverified against the DNA. TRBV21-1 is a recognized pseudogene. The CDR3 has 16 residues. The CDR3 is CASSKGELAGEETQYF. The CDR3, as DNA: TGTGCCAGCAGCAAAGGGGAATTAGCGGGGGAAGAGACCCAGTACTTC.

This clone was observed a single time. V is TRBV11-2 and J is TRBJ1-6; D might be TRBD1 (6 bases). CDR1 is SGHAT and CDR2 is FQNNGV in the germline V gene. Trimming took off 5 bases at V and 9 bases at J, with 17 bases between the two ends. The CDR3 sequence is 15 residues long. Here the CDR3 DNA reads TGTGCCAGCAGCCAGGGAGGGGGTTACGGTTCACCCCTCCACTTT. As protein: CASSQGGGYGSPLHF.

This chain links TRBV28 with TRBJ2-1; weak D call: TRBD1 (6 bases). The CDR3 is made up of 13 amino acids. V was trimmed by 2 bases and J by 8 bases, leaving 10 bases between them. Germline V gene lookup returns CDR1 MDHEN and CDR2 SYDVKM. The CDR3 DNA is TGTGCCAGCAGTTTAACAGGGTATCATGAGCAGTTCTTC. Its translation is CASSLTGYHEQFF. Looking up the rest from reference TRBV28 and TRBJ2-1 gives the full variable domain: DVKVTQSSRYLVKRTGEKVFLECVQDMDHENMFWYRQDPGLGLRLIYFSYDVKMKEKGDIPEGYSVSREKKERFSLILESASTNQTSMYLCASSLTGYHEQFFGPGTRLTVL.

The V gene is TRBV7-2, the J gene TRBJ2-1, with 8 bases identical to TRBD2. Losses at the gene ends were 8 bases for V and 6 bases for J; bases not matched to a gene: 9. The CDR3 spans 14 residues. Germline loops: CDR1 SGHTA, CDR2 FQGNSA. The CDR3 nucleotides are TGTGCCAGCTGGGGCGCGGGGGGCACCAATGAGCAGTTCTTC. This translates into CASWGAGGTNEQFF.

The V gene is TRBV7-9, the J gene TRBJ1-6, with D possibly being TRBD1 (6 bases). The V and J ends lost 6 bases and 6 bases respectively, with 12 bases between them. The V gene's germline CDR1 is SEHNR and CDR2 FQNEAQ (reference sequence). The CDR3 contains 14 residues. The CDR3 is CASRSRGANSPLHF. DNA of the CDR3: TGTGCCAGCAGGAGCAGGGGAGCTAATTCACCCCTCCACTTT.

DNA for the CDR3: TGCGCCAGCAGTCAGCTGACTAGACAAGAGACCCAGTACTTC. Protein: CASSQLTRQETQYF. V usage is TRBV5-1 and J usage is TRBJ2-5; D might be TRBD2 (6 bases). CDR3 size: 14 residues. The germline V gene has CDR1 SGHRS and CDR2 YFSETQ. With 5 bases removed from V and 2 bases from J, the gap between germline ends came to 13 bases.

The CDR3 here is CASTEETDTQYF. CDR3 DNA sequence: TGTGCCAGCACCGAGGAGACAGATACGCAGTATTTT. The chain combines TRBV2 with TRBJ2-3, with unresolved D. The CDR3 has 12 amino acids. The V end was cut by 7 bases, the J end by 3 bases, with 8 bases between. CDR1 SNHLY and CDR2 FYNNEI come from the germline V gene.

The chain joins TRBV2 to TRBJ1-1; a possible D gene is TRBD1 (5 bases). In germline, CDR1 is SNHLY, CDR2 FYNNEI. The CDR3 covers 14 residues. Trimming removed 4 bases from V and 2 bases from J, with 11 bases in between. The CDR3: CASSATVTNTEAFF. The CDR3 coding sequence is TGTGCCAGCAGTGCGACAGTAACCAACACTGAAGCTTTCTTT.

This chain connects TRBV29-1 to TRBJ2-7, with 8 bases aligning to TRBD1. Looked up from germline, CDR1 is SQVTM and CDR2 is ANQGSEA. V lost 6 bases and J lost 2; bases outside the gene matches: 9. The CDR3 totals 14 residues. CDR3: CSVYPGQEAYEQYF. The CDR3 DNA follows: TGCAGCGTCTATCCGGGACAGGAGGCCTACGAGCAGTACTTC.

The chain uses TRBV7-2 and TRBJ2-3; D gene ambiguous. Germline V gene sequence: CDR1 SGHTA, CDR2 FQGNSA. Trimming stripped 5 bases from V and 1 base from J, with 10 bases between. The CDR3 consists of 14 residues. The CDR3 protein is CASSLRSGTDTQYF. CDR3 nucleotides: TGTGCCAGCAGCCTTAGGTCGGGCACAGATACGCAGTATTTT.

The CDR3 sequence: CASSLFNQQFF. As DNA, the CDR3 is TGTGCCAGCAGCTTATTTAATCAGCAGTTCTTC. The chain couples TRBV7-9 to TRBJ2-1; D is ambiguous. This CDR3 has 11 amino acids. Germline loops: CDR1 SEHNR, CDR2 FQNEAQ (reference sequence). V was pared by 2 bases and J by 11 bases, with 7 bases between.

This sequence joins TRBV7-2 and TRBJ2-1, with 7 bases identical to TRBD2. After removal of 7 bases from V and 8 bases from J, the junction contained 11 bases not matched to a gene. This CDR3 has 14 amino acids. CDR1 is SGHTA and CDR2 is FQGNSA in the germline V gene. The CDR3 sequence: CASTPPSGGYEQFF. CDR3 sequence (DNA): TGTGCCAGCACCCCTCCTAGCGGCGGTTATGAGCAGTTCTTC.

V and J are TRBV2 and TRBJ2-2; 9 bases agree with TRBD2. CDR3 size: 15 residues. After removal of 6 bases from V and 4 bases from J, the junction contained 6 bases not matched to a gene. Germline V gene data show CDR1 as SNHLY and CDR2 as FYNNEI. CDR3 in amino acids: CASRETSGSTGELFF. Written as DNA, the CDR3 is TGTGCCAGCAGGGAGACTAGCGGAAGCACCGGGGAGCTGTTTTTT.

This sequence joins TRBV19 and TRBJ1-6; 8 bases align to TRBD1. J was trimmed by 5 bases and V by 6 bases; bases with no gene match: 3. The CDR3 extends over 14 amino acids. Germline V gives CDR1 LNHDA, CDR2 SQIVND (reference sequence). CDR3 nucleotide sequence: TGTGCCAGTAGCGACAGGGGAAATAATTCACCCCTCCACTTT. Translation: CASSDRGNNSPLHF.

This clone was seen once. The chain carries TRBV29-1 and TRBJ1-5; D may be TRBD1 (5 bases). CDR3 length: 13 amino acids. Germline CDR1 is SQVTM and CDR2 is ANQGSEA. Trimming cost V 6 bases and J 3 bases, with 12 bases left between them. CDR3 nucleotides: TGCAGCGTCTCCGGGACCCACAATCAGCCCCAGCATTTT. This sequence encodes CSVSGTHNQPQHF.

The chain employs TRBV5-1 and TRBJ2-5; perhaps TRBD2 as D (6 bases). Germline CDR1 is SGHRS and CDR2 is YFSETQ. Trimming removed 2 bases from V and 2 bases from J, with 7 bases in between. The CDR3 consists of 13 residues. The CDR3 spells CASSFSGQETQYF. Here the CDR3 DNA reads TGCGCCAGCAGCTTTAGCGGTCAAGAGACCCAGTACTTC.

This clone occurred a few times. V is TRBV18 and J is TRBJ1-2; no clear D gene. Germline values: CDR1 KGHSH, CDR2 LQKENI. CDR3 length: 14 residues. Trimming took off 3 bases at V and 6 bases at J, with 14 bases between the two ends. In DNA form, the CDR3 reads TGTGCCAGCTCACCTGTGATCCTACCCCATGGCTACACCTTC. As protein: CASSPVILPHGYTF.

The rearrangement uses TRBV19 and TRBJ1-5, with 8 bases matching TRBD1. The CDR3 extends over 16 amino acids. V lost 8 bases to trimming and J lost 0 bases; unmatched junction nucleotides: 9. Germline-derived CDR1 and CDR2 are LNHDA and SQIVND (reference sequence). CDR3 region: CASDDRGSYSNQPQHF. CDR3 sequence (DNA): TGTGCCAGTGACGACAGGGGCTCCTATAGCAATCAGCCCCAGCATTTT.